Included here is one T cell receptor beta chain sequence, with context. There is no known antigen for this receptor. Per-nucleotide qualities are absent, and no much larger clonotype sits a single base away. Genomic DNA was extracted from sorted cells for sequencing of the TCRbeta CDR3 region. The immunoSEQ Assay was used to sequence the TCRbeta CDR3 regions. The source is immuneACCESS, and TCRdb retained only in-frame sequences with V and J called. Part of the clones is not carried over; for the studies checked, unresolved V genes explain less than half of this, and the remainder is unexplained. This sample comprises tens of thousands of clones, about four fifths of them detected only once. The top ten clones comprise about 3% of the sample. These data belong to a study of OX40 agonist ivuxolimab in advanced cancers. Regarding the research as a whole: The costimulatory receptor OX40 (CD134) was targeted by ivuxolimab, a fully human IgG2 agonistic monoclonal antibody. The paper describes the monotherapy dose-escalation part (N ≈ 50 patients) of the phase I trial of ivuxolimab. Patients were allowed to have had prior anti-PD-1, anti-PD-L1 or anti-CTLA-4 therapy, and less than 45% of the dose-escalation patients had previously received checkpoint inhibitors. Intravenous ivuxolimab was administered to patients every 2 weeks at six dose levels: 0.01, 0.1, 0.3, 1.5, 3 and 10 mg/kg. Partial responses occurred in three dose-escalation patients: two with cutaneous melanoma and one with hepatocellular carcinoma. Of the roughly 51 patients in dose escalation, around 19 had hepatocellular carcinoma, some 15 had melanoma, 9 had renal cell carcinoma and 9 had head and neck cancer. In the dose-escalation cohort, 70% to 90% of patients were male, and the mean age was around 65 years with a range of roughly 23 to 90. Peripheral TCRbeta sequencing was intended to test whether TCR sequence diversity was altered and clonal T-cell expansion was caused by ivuxolimab.

V is clipped by 6 bases and J by 5 bases, and the sequence between their germline boundaries is 17 bases long. CDR1 and CDR2 are drawn from the germline V gene: LGHNT, FRNRAP. The CDR3 runs 16 residues from the cysteine to the phenylalanine. Only the CDR3 DNA is retained, 48 bases long and in frame from the first base. The trial excluded patients who had a history of autoimmune disease or were on systemic immunosuppression. Peripheral blood for TCR sequencing was collected from all dose cohorts at baseline, on cycle 4 day 1, and on cycle 7 day 1. Samples came from an open-label, multicenter, first-in-human phase I dose-escalation trial of ivuxolimab. Adults with locally advanced or metastatic melanoma, renal cell, hepatocellular, or head and neck squamous cell carcinoma were enrolled in the trial. Before TCR sequencing, CD4+ T cells and CD8+ T cells were sorted from peripheral blood as separate populations.

The investigation overall reported the following: In the 0.1-3.0 mg/kg groups, partial responders had among the lowest normalized peripheral clonal expansion, particularly in CD8+ T cells. At doses from 0.1 to 3.0 mg/kg, clonal expansion was seen in both CD4+ and CD8+ blood T cells between baseline and week 6. After ivuxolimab, expanded clones were on average more numerous among CD8+ T cells than among CD4+ T cells. The antigen specificity of the peripheral T cells that underwent clonal expansion was not determined. Low levels of normalized T-cell clonal expansion were also seen in some patients who did not respond.

This clonotype originated in an adult with an advanced solid tumor such as melanoma, head and neck, liver or kidney cancer. Specimen: CD4+ or CD8+ T cells sorted from blood, collected in a trial of the OX40 agonist ivuxolimab. This chain is built from TRBV12-5 and TRBJ1-6; matching of 5 bases hints at TRBD1 as the D gene. The nucleotide sequence reads TGTGCTAGTGGCGAAACCGGGACCGCAAATAATTCACCCCTCCACTTT. It is translated as CASGETGTANNSPLHF. The variable domain in full, with residues beyond the CDR3 obtained from the reference TRBV12-5 and TRBJ1-6 genes, is DARVTQTPRHKVTEMGQEVTMRCQPILGHNTVFWYRQTMMQGLELLAYFRNRAPLDDSGMPKDRFSAEMPDATLATLKIQPSEPRDSAVYFCASGETGTANNSPLHFGNGTRLTVT.